The sequence of this TCR beta chain was determined in a study of blood T cell repertoires in COVID-19. Study in general: T cells, B-cell-depleted T cells, or PBMCs supplied cDNA or gDNA.

Profiled with immunoSEQ multiplex PCR; TCRdb holds only in-frame clones, not every one. The sample yields about 480,000 clones, 88% seen once. The CDR3 spans 16 residues. In germline, CDR1 is SGHNT, CDR2 YYREEE (reference sequence). The germline V and J ends were trimmed by 2 bases and 0 bases, with 13 bases remaining between them. Self-reported history from a screening survey and questionnaire set each donor's cohort. Resolution of symptoms, clearance, or two negative PCRs was present in recovered Cohort 3 donors. The source material was PBMCs or T cells enriched from blood (not recorded which). The sequence came from a woman aged 40 to 50 who had recovered from COVID-19. The rearrangement links TRBV5-4 to TRBJ2-3, with D perhaps TRBD2 (6 bases). CDR3 DNA: TGTGCCAGCAGCTTCCCCGGGAGTTCTAGCACAGATACGCAGTATTTT. Translation: CASSFPGSSSTDTQYF.